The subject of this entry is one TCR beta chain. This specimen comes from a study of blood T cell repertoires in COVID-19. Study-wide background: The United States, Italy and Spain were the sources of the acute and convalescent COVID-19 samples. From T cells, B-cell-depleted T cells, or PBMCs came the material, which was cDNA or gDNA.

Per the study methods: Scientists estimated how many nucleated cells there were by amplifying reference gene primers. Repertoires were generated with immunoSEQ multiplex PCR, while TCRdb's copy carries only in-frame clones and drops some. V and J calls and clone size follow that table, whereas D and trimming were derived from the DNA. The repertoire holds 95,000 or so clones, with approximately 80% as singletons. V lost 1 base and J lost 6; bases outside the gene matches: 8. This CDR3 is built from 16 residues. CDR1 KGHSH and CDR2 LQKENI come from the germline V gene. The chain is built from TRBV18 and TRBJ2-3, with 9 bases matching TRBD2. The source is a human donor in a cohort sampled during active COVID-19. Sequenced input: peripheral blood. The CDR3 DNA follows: TGTGCCAGCTCACCACGCCGCGGGAGGGCGGGGGATACGCAGTATTTT. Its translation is CASSPRRGRAGDTQYF.